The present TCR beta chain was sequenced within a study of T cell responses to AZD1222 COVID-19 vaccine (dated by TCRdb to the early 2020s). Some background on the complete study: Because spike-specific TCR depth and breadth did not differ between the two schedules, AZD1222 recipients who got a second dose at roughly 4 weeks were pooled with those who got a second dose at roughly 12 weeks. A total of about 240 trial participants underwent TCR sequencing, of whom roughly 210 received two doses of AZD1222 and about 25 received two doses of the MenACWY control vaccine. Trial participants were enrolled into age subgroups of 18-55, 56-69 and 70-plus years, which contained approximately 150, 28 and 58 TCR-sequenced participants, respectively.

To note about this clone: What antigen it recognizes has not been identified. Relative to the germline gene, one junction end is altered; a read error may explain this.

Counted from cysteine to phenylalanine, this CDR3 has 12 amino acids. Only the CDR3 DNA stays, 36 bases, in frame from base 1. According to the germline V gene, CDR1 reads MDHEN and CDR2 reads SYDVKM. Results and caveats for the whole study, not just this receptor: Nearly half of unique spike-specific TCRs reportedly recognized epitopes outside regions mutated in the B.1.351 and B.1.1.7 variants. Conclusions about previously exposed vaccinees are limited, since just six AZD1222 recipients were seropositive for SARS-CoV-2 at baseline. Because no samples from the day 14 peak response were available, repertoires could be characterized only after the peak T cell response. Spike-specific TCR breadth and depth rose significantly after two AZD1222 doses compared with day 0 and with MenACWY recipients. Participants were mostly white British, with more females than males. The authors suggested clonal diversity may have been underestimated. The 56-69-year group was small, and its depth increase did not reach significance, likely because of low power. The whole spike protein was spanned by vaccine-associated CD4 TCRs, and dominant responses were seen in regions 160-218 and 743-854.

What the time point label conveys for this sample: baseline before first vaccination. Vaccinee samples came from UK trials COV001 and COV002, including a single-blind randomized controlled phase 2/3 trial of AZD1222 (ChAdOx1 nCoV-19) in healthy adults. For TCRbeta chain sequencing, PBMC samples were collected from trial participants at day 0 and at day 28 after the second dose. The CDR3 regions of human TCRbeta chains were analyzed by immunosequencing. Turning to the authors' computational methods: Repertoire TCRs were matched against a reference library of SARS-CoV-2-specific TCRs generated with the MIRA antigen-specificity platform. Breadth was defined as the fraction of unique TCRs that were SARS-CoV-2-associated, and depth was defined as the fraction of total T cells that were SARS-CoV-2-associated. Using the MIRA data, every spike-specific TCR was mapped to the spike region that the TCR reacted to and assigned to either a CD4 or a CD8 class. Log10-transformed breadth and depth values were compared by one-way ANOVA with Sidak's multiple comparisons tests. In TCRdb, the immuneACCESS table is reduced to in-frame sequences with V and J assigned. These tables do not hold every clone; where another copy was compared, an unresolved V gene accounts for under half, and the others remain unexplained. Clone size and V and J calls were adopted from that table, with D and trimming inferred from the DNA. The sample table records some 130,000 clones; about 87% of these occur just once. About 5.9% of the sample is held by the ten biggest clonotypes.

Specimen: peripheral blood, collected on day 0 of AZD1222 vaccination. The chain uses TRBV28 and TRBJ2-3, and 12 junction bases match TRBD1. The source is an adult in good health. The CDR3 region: CASSVGTGGGDF. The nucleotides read TGTGCCAGCAGCGTGGGGACAGGGGGCGGGGATTTT.